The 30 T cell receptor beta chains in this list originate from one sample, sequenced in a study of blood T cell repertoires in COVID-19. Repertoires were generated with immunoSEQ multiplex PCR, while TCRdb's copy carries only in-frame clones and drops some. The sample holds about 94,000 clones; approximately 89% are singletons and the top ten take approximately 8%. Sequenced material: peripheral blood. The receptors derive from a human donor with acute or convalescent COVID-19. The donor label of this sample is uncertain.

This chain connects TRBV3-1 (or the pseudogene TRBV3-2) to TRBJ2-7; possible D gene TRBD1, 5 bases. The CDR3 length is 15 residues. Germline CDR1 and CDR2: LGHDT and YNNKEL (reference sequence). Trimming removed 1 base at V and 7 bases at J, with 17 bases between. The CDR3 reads CASSQAGFSGKEQYF. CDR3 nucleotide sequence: TGTGCCAGCAGCCAAGCTGGATTTTCAGGGAAAGAGCAGTACTTC.

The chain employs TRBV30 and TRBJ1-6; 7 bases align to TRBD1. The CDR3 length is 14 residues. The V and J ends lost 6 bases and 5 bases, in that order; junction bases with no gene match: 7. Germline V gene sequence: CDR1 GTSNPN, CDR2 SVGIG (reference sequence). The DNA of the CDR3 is TGTGCCTGCCATCCCGGGACAGATAATTCACCCCTCCACTTT. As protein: CACHPGTDNSPLHF.

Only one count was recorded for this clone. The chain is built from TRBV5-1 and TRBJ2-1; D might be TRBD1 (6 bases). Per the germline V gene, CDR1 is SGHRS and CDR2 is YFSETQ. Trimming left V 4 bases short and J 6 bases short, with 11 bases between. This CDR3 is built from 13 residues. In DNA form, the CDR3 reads TGCGCCAGCAGCACACAGGGAACCAATGAGCAGTTCTTC. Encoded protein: CASSTQGTNEQFF.

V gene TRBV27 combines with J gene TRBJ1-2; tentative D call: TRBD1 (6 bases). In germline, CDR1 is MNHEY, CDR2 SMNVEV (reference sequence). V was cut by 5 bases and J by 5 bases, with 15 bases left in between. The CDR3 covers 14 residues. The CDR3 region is CASSPSGDWYGYTF. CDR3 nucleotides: TGTGCCAGCAGTCCATCAGGGGATTGGTATGGCTACACCTTC.

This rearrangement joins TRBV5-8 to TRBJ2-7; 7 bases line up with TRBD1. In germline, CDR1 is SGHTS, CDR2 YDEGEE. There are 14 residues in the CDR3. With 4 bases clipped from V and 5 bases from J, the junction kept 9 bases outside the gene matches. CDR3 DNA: TGTGCCAGCAGCCACAGACAGGGAAATCACGAGCAGTACTTC. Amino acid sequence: CASSHRQGNHEQYF. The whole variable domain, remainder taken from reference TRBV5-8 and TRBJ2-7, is EAGVTQSPTHLIKTRGQQATLRCSPISGHTSVYWYQQALGLGLQFLLWYDEGEERNRGNFPPRFSGRQFPNYSSELNVNALELEDSALYLCASSHRQGNHEQYFGPGTRLTVT.

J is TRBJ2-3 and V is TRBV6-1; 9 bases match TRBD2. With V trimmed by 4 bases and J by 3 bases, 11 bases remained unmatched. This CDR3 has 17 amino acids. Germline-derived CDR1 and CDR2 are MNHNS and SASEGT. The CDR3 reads CASSGESSGGPTDTQYF. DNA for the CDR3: TGTGCCAGCAGTGGGGAGAGTAGCGGGGGCCCTACAGATACGCAGTATTTT.

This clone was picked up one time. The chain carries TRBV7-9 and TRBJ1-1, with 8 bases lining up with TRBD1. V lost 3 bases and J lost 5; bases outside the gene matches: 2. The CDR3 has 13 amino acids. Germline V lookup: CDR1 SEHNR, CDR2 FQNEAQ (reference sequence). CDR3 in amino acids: CASSFTGGTEAFF. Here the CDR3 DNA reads TGTGCCAGCAGCTTTACAGGGGGGACTGAAGCTTTCTTT.

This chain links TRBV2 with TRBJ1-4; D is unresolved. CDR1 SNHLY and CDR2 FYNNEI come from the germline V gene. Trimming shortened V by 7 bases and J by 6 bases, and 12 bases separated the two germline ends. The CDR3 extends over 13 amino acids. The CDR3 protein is CASIIPEDEKLFF. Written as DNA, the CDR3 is TGTGCCAGCATAATTCCAGAAGATGAAAAACTGTTTTTT.

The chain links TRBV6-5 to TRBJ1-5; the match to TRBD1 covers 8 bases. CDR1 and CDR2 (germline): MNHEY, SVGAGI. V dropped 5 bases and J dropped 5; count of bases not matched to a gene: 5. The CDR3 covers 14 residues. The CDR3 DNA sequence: TGTGCCAGCAGTAAGGACAGGGTATATCAGCCCCAGCATTTT. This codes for CASSKDRVYQPQHF.

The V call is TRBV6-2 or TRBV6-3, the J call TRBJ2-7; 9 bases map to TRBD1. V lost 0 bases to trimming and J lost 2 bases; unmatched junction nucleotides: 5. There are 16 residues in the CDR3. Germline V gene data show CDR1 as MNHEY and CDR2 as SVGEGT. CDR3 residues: CASSYSGWTGAYEQYF. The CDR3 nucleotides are TGTGCCAGCAGTTACTCGGGTTGGACAGGGGCCTACGAGCAGTACTTC.

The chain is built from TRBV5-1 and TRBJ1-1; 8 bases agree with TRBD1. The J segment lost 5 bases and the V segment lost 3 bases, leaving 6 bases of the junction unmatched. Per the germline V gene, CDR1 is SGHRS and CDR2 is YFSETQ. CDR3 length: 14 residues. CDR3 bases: TGCGCCAGCAGCTCCGGGACAGGCGAGACTGAAGCTTTCTTT. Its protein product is CASSSGTGETEAFF.

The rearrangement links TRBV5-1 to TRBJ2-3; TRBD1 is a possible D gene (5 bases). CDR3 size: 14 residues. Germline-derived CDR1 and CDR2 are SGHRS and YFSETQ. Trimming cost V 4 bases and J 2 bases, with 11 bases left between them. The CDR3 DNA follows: TGCGCCAGCAGCCTACAGGACATCACAGATACGCAGTATTTT. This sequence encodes CASSLQDITDTQYF.

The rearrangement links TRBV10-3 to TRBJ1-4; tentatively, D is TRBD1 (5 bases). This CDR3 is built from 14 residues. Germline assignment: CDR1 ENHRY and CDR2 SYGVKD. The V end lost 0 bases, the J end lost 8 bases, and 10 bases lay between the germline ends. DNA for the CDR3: TGTGCCATCAGTGAGTCAGAGAAGGGGGAAAAACTGTTTTTT. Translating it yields CAISESEKGEKLFF.

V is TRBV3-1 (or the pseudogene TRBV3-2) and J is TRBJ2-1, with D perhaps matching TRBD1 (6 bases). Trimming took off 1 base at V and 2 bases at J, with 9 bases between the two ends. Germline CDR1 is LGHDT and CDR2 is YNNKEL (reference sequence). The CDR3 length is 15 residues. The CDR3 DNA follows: TGTGCCAGCAGCCAAGTTCCAGGGGCCTACAATGAGCAGTTCTTC. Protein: CASSQVPGAYNEQFF.

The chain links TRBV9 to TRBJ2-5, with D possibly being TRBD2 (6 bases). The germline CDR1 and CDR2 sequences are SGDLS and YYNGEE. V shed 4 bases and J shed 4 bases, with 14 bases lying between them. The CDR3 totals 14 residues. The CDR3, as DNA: TGTGCCAGCAGCACTTCCCGGGGGAGAGAGACCCAGTACTTC. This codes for CASSTSRGRETQYF.

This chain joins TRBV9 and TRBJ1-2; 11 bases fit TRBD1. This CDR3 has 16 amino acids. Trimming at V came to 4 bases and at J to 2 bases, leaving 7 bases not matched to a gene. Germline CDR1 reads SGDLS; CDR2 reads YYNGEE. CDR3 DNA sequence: TGTGCCAGCAGCACCTGGACAGGGGGCTTAAACTATGGCTACACCTTC. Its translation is CASSTWTGGLNYGYTF.

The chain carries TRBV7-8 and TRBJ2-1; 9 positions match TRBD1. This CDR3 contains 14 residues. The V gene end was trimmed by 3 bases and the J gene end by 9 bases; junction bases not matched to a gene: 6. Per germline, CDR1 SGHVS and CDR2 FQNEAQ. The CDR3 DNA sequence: TGTGCCAGCAGCTTCGTACAGGGGGCTGGTGAGCAGTTCTTC. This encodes CASSFVQGAGEQFF.

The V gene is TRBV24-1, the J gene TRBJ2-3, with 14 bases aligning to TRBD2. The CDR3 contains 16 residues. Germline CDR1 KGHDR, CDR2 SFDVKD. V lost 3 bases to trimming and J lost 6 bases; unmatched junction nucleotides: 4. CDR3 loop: CATSDRTSGGLDTQYF. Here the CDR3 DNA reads TGTGCCACCAGTGATCGGACTAGCGGGGGGTTGGATACGCAGTATTTT.

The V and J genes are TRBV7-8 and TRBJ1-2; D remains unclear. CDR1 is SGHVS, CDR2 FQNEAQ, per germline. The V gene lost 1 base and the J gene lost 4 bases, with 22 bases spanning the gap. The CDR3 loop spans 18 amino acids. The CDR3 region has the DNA TGTGCCAGCAGCTTAGGCCGGGCGGGCCCCTCAATTATCTATGGCTACACCTTC. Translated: CASSLGRAGPSIIYGYTF.

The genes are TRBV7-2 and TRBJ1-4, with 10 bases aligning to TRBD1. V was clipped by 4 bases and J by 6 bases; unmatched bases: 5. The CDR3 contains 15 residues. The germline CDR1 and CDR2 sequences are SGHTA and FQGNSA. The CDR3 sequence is CASSSTGGRHEKLFF. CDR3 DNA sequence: TGTGCCAGCAGCTCGACAGGGGGCCGGCATGAAAAACTGTTTTTT. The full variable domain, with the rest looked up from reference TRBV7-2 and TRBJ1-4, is GAGVSQSPSNKVTEKGKDVELRCDPISGHTALYWYRQSLGQGLEFLIYFQGNSAPDKSGLPSDRFSAERTGGSVSTLTIQRTQQEDSAVYLCASSSTGGRHEKLFFGSGTQLSVL.

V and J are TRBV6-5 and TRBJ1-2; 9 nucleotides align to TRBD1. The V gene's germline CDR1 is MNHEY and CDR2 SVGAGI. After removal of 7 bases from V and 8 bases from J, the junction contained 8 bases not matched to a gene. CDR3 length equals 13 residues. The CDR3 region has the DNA TGTGCCAGCAAATTGGGACAGGGAAACGGCTACACCTTC. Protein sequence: CASKLGQGNGYTF.

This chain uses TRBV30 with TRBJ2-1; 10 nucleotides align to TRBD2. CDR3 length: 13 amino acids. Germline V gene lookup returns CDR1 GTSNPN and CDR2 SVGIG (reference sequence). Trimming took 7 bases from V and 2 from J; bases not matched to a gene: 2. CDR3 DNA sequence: TGTGCCTTTAGCGGGGGGCCCTACAATGAGCAGTTCTTC. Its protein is CAFSGGPYNEQFF.

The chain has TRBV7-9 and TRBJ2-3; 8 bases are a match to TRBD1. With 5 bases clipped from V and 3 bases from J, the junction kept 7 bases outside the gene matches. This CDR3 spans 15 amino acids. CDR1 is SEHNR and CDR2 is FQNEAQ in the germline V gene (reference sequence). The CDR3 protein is CASSNRQGYTDTQYF. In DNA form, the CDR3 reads TGTGCCAGCAGCAACAGACAGGGGTATACAGATACGCAGTATTTT.

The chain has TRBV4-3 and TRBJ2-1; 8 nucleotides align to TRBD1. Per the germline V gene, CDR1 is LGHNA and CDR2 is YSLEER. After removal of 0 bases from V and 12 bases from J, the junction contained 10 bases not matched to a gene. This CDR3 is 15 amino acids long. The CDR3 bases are TGCGCCAGCAGCCAAGAACCGGTAACAGGACAGGGGCAGTTCTTC. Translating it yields CASSQEPVTGQGQFF.

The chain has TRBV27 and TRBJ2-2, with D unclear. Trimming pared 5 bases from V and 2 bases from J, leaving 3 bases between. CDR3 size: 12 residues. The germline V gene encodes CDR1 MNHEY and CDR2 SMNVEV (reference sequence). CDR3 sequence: CASSPNTGELFF. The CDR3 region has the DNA TGTGCCAGCAGTCCTAACACCGGGGAGCTGTTTTTT.

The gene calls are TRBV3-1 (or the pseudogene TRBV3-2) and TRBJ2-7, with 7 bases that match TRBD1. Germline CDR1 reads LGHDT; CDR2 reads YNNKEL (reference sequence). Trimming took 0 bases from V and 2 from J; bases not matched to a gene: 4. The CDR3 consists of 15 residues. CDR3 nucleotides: TGTGCCAGCAGCCAAGATTACAGGGGCCCCTACGAGCAGTACTTC. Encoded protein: CASSQDYRGPYEQYF.

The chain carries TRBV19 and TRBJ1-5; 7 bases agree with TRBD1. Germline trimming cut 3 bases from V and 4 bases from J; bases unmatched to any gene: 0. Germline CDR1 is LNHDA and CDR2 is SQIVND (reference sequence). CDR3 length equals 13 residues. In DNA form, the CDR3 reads TGTGCCAGTAGTATGGACAGGAATCAGCCCCAGCATTTT. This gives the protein CASSMDRNQPQHF.

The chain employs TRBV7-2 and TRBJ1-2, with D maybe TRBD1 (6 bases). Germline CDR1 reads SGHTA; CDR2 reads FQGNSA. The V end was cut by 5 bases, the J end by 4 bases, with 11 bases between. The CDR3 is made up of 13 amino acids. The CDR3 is CASSPGAPYGYTF. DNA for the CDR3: TGTGCCAGCAGCCCAGGGGCCCCCTATGGCTACACCTTC.

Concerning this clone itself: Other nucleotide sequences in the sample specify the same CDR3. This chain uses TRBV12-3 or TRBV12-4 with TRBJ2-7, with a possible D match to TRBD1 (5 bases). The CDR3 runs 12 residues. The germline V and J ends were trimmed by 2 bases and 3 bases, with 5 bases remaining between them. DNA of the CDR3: TGTGCCAGCAGTTTACAGGGCTACGAGCAGTACTTC. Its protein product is CASSLQGYEQYF.

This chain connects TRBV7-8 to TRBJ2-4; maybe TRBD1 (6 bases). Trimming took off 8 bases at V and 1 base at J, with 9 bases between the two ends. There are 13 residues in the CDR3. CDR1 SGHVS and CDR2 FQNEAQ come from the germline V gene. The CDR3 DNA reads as TGTGCCAGCGCAGGGGCTGCCAAAAACATTCAGTACTTC. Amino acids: CASAGAAKNIQYF.